Listed below are T cell receptor beta chains from one sample, sequenced in a study of shared clonotypes between healthy human individuals. Here immunoSEQ multiplex PCR was the method, and the copy in TCRdb shows in-frame clones only, minus some. The profile shows over a million clones, under 80% of them singletons. The sample taken for sequencing was memory CD4+ T cells sorted from blood. These receptors were collected from a man in his late teens or twenties in good health. CDR3s include the opening cysteine and the closing phenylalanine or tryptophan. Each record gives: clone size, V gene, D gene, J gene, CDR3 DNA, CDR3 protein. The D gene is left open where the match is weak. Clone size is shown for a subset of rows, as once, few, many or a class of expanded clone.

>once|TRBV4-3|TRBD1|TRBJ2-2
TGCGCCAGCTGCCTGGACAGGGCGGTGGCCGGGGAGCTGTTTTTT
CASCLDRAVAGELFF
>few|TRBV2|-|TRBJ2-7
TGTGCCAGCAGTGAAGCGCAGGGGAATGTCTACGAGCAGTACTTC
CASSEAQGNVYEQYF
>once|TRBV2|-|TRBJ1-2
TGTGCCAGCAGTCCTCGGACAGATTATAACTATGGCTACACCTTC
CASSPRTDYNYGYTF
>-|TRBV7-9|-|TRBJ2-7
TGTGCCAGCAGCCCCGCACGTGGTGGGTTAGGCTACGAGCAGTACTTC
CASSPARGGLGYEQYF
>-|TRBV5-6|-|TRBJ2-1
TGTGCCAGCAGCTTGGGGGGCCCCTACAATGAGCAGTTCTTC
CASSLGGPYNEQFF
>-|TRBV7-9|TRBD2|TRBJ2-3
TGTGCCAGCAGCCTGGGACTAGCGGGAGCCCCCACAGATACGCAGTATTTT
CASSLGLAGAPTDTQYF
>-|TRBV6-5|-|TRBJ1-4
TGTGCCAGCAGCTCTAGTAAACTGTTTTTT
CASSSSKLFF
>-|TRBV4-3|-|TRBJ1-1
TGCGCCAGCAGCCAGGGGGACAAGAACACTGAAGCTTTCTTT
CASSQGDKNTEAFF
>-|TRBV7-2|-|TRBJ1-2
TGTGCCAGCAGCTTAGCTGGCGCGGACATTATAGATGGCTACACCTTC
CASSLAGADIIDGYTF
>few|TRBV27|TRBD2|TRBJ2-3
TGTGCCAGCGGACTAGCGGGGCCAGATACGCAGTATTTT
CASGLAGPDTQYF